Shown below are 15 T cell receptor beta chains from a single sample sequenced in a study of CD8+CD57+ T cells in acquired aplastic anemia. Profiling of TCR beta VDJ combinations and CDR3 sequences used genomic DNA as template. TCRdb reprocessed the reads with MiXCR, giving one entry per CDR3 protein. The table records 400,000 to 450,000 distinct CDR3 sequences, 65% to 80% of them present only once. The sequenced sample consisted of sorted CD4+, CD8+, or CD8+CD57+ T cells (not recorded which) from PBMCs. The receptors were gathered from a human donor in good health, serving as a control.

Note on this clonotype: A read error may produce the germline difference seen at one junction end. V usage is TRBV15 and J usage is TRBJ2-7; TRBD1 might be the D (5 bases). The length of the CDR3 is 13 residues. CDR1 LNHNV and CDR2 YYDKDF come from the germline V gene (reference sequence). The DNA of the CDR3 is TGTGCCACCAGCAGAGATATCCGACAGCCGCAGCACTTT. It codes for CATSRDIRQPQHF. Together with reference TRBV15 and TRBJ2-7, the CDR3 gives the full variable domain: DAMVIQNPRYQVTQFGKPVTLSCSQTLNHNVMYWYQQKSSQAPKLLFHYYDKDFNNEADTPDNFQSRRPNTSFCFLDIRSPGLGDTAMYLCATSRDIRQPQHFGPGTRLTVT.

This chain links TRBV19 with TRBJ2-7; D is perhaps TRBD1 or TRBD2 (5 bases each). Trimming shortened V by 5 bases and J by 5 bases, and 13 bases separated the two germline ends. The CDR3 loop spans 13 amino acids. Germline V gene lookup returns CDR1 LNHDA and CDR2 SQIVND (reference sequence). The CDR3: CASSGTTGNEQYF. DNA of the CDR3: TGTGCCAGTAGTGGGACCACGGGCAACGAGCAGTACTTC.

The rearrangement joins TRBV14 to TRBJ1-1, with unresolved D. Germline lookup yields CDR1 SGHDN and CDR2 FVKESK. V was cut by 5 bases and J by 14 bases, with 24 bases left in between. The CDR3 is 14 amino acids. CDR3 region: CASSLEAQANEEFF. The DNA of the CDR3 is TGTGCCAGCAGCTTGGAGGCACAAGCCAATGAGGAGTTCTTT. Filled out from reference TRBV14 and TRBJ1-1, the complete variable domain reads EAGVTQFPSHSVIEKGQTVTLRCDPISGHDNLYWYRRVMGKEIKFLLHFVKESKQDESGMPNNRFLAERTGGTYSTLKVQPAELEDSGVYFCASSLEAQANEEFFGQGTRLTVV.

This clonotype turned up a few times. CDR3 sequence: CASSPGRDRGNEKLFF. CDR3 coding DNA: TGTGCCAGCAGCCCGGGGCGGGACAGGGGAAATGAAAAACTGTTTTTT. This chain uses TRBV5-4 with TRBJ1-4; 10 nucleotides match TRBD1. The CDR3 covers 16 residues. The germline V gene has CDR1 SGHNT and CDR2 YYREEE (reference sequence). J was trimmed by 5 bases and V by 4 bases; bases with no gene match: 8.

This clonotype is a singleton in its sample. At one end, the junction sequence differs from germline, possibly due to a read error. V and J are TRBV7-9 and TRBJ2-1; no reliable D call. The CDR3 covers 13 residues. The V gene's germline CDR1 is SEHNR and CDR2 FQNEAQ (reference sequence). CDR3: CASSVNPKNKQLF. In DNA form, the CDR3 reads TGTGCCAGCAGTGTAAACCCAAAGAATAAGCAGTTATTC.

The rearrangement links TRBV10-3 to TRBJ1-2; unclear D gene. In germline, CDR1 is ENHRY, CDR2 SYGVKD. CDR3 size: 12 residues. The germline V and J ends were trimmed by 6 bases and 8 bases, with 13 bases remaining between them. The CDR3 sequence is CAISRDTGGYTF. CDR3 DNA: TGTGCCATCAGCCGCGACACTGGAGGCTACACCTTC.

V gene TRBV11-1 combines with J gene TRBJ1-6; D is unclear. Deletions cut 5 bases from V and 10 bases from J, with 18 bases between. Germline loops: CDR1 SGHAT, CDR2 FQDESV (reference sequence). This CDR3 region has 15 residues. The CDR3 nucleotides are TGTGCCAGCAGCGAAGCGCGGGGAGGGTGGTCACCCCTCCACTTT. Its translation: CASSEARGGWSPLHF. The complete variable domain, with remaining parts taken from reference TRBV11-1 and TRBJ1-6, reads EAEVAQSPRYKITEKSQAVAFWCDPISGHATLYWYRQILGQGPELLVQFQDESVVDDSQLPKDRFSAERLKGVDSTLKIQPAELGDSAMYLCASSEARGGWSPLHFGNGTRLTVT.

The gene calls are TRBV19 and TRBJ2-6, with TRBD2 identical over 12 bases. CDR1 and CDR2 from the germline V gene are LNHDA and SQIVND (reference sequence). V trimming: 6 bases; J trimming: 4 bases; junction bases outside the gene matches: 4. The CDR3 length is 16 residues. CDR3 sequence reads: CASSGGTSGGANVLTF. For the CDR3, the DNA is TGTGCCAGTAGCGGGGGGACTAGCGGGGGGGCCAACGTCCTGACTTTC. Based on the CDR3 plus reference TRBV19 and TRBJ2-6, the full variable domain is DGGITQSPKYLFRKEGQNVTLSCEQNLNHDAMYWYRQDPGQGLRLIYYSQIVNDFQKGDIAEGYSVSREKKESFPLTVTSAQKNPTAFYLCASSGGTSGGANVLTFGAGSRLTVL.

This clonotype turned up a few times. A read error may produce the germline difference seen at one junction end. DNA of the CDR3: TGTGTCATCAGTGAGGGACGGTTGTTTTACGAGCAGTACTTC. Protein: CVISEGRLFYEQYF. V gene TRBV10-3 combines with J gene TRBJ2-7; the D call may be TRBD1 or TRBD2 (5 bases each). Germline CDR1 is ENHRY and CDR2 is SYGVKD. This CDR3 has 14 residues.

The chain employs TRBV5-1 and TRBJ2-5; 8 nucleotides agree with TRBD2. With V trimmed by 0 bases and J by 4 bases, 5 bases remained unmatched. The CDR3 has 15 amino acids. Germline CDR1 is SGHRS and CDR2 is YFSETQ. The chain's CDR3 is CASSLVRGGRETQYF. As DNA, the CDR3 is TGCGCCAGCAGCTTGGTCCGGGGGGGAAGAGAGACCCAGTACTTC.

Points on this clonotype: Mismatch with germline at one junction end may stem from a read error. This chain links TRBV24-1 with TRBJ1-2; no definite D call. The last part of the DNA fits TRBJ2-6 better; the J call may be wrong. CDR3 length equals 14 residues. Germline CDR1 and CDR2: KGHDR and SFDVKD. This CDR3 reads CATSAFSEAYVLTF. The CDR3 DNA is TGTGCCACCAGTGCCTTCTCTGAGGCCTACGTCCTGACTTTC.

The chain combines TRBV5-1 with TRBJ1-2; no clear D. The V and J ends lost 0 bases and 6 bases respectively, with 3 bases between them. This CDR3 spans 11 amino acids. Per germline, CDR1 SGHRS and CDR2 YFSETQ. The CDR3 sequence: CASSLGNGYTF. CDR3 in DNA: TGCGCCAGCAGCTTGGGCAATGGCTACACCTTC.

Details on this clonotype: At one end the junction does not follow the germline gene, possibly because of a read error. The chain is built from TRBV7-2 and TRBJ1-5; the D is unclear. The CDR3 has 13 amino acids. Per germline, CDR1 SGHTA and CDR2 FQGNSA. The CDR3 spells CASSPVSYSPHHF. In DNA, the CDR3 is TGTGCCAGCAGCCCCGTGAGTTATTCACCCCACCACTTT.

This clonotype showed up many times. V gene TRBV6-2 or TRBV6-3 combines with J gene TRBJ1-2; 8 positions match TRBD1. V was pared by 7 bases and J by 4 bases, with 8 bases of the junction left unmatched. CDR1 and CDR2 (germline): MNHEY, SVGEGT. This CDR3 region has 14 residues. CDR3 bases: TGTGCCAGCATTCCGGGACAGGCTTTCTATGGCTACACCTTC. As protein: CASIPGQAFYGYTF.

The chain is built from TRBV7-6 and TRBJ2-1; D remains ambiguous. Germline V lookup: CDR1 SGHVS, CDR2 FNYEAQ. V was pared by 1 base and J by 13 bases, with 20 bases between. The CDR3 runs 15 residues. CDR3 nucleotides: TGTGCCAGCAGCTTAGGAACAGCAACCAATGAAAAACAGTTCTTC. This translates into CASSLGTATNEKQFF.